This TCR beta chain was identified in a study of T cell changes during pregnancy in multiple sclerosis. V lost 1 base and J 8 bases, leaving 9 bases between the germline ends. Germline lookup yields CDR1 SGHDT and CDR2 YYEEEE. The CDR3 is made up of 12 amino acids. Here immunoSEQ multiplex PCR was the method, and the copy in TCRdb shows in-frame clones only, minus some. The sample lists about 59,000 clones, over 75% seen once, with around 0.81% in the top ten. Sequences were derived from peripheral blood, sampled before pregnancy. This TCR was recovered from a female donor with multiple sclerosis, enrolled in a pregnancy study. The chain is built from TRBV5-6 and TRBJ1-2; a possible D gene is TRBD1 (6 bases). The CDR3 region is CASSLTGRGYTF. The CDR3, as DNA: TGTGCCAGCAGCTTGACAGGGCGGGGCTACACCTTC.